This T cell receptor beta chain stems from a study of regulatory T cells in long-lasting Graves disease (dated by TCRdb to the early 2020s). As for the study more broadly: Newly diagnosed Graves' disease patients had taken antithyroid drugs for less than 3 months. A total of roughly 35 samples were covered by TCR sequencing, comprising roughly 13 persistent and around 20 newly diagnosed Graves' disease patients. The study took place in China and was registered as a clinical trial. Persistent Graves' disease patients were compared with newly diagnosed Graves' disease patients by peripheral blood TCR sequencing and RNA sequencing. The research as a whole found: Sequencing and analysis were restricted to the TCR beta chain. Persistent disease showed preferential use of TRBV28, TRBJ1-2 and TRBJ2-5, whereas newly diagnosed disease favored TRBV20-1 and TRBJ2-1. Lower TCR Shannon entropy and fewer highly expanded clones were observed in persistent Graves' disease patients than in newly diagnosed patients, which suggested clonal expansion. The authors acknowledged the small sample size as a limitation that may reduce accuracy. Because the primary lesion, thyroid tissue, could not be accessed, the study looked at peripheral blood alone. Persistent patients shared more public clonotypes among themselves (around 2,700) than newly diagnosed patients did (nearly 1,000).

This clonotype has ten or more counts. This clone's antigen is unknown. Base qualities were left out, and no much larger clone turns up one base away. According to the study, the label for this sample's time point signals: newly diagnosed GD, antithyroid drugs for less than 3 months. RNA was extracted from PBMCs in TRIzol for both TCR sequencing and RNA sequencing. The diagnosis of Graves' disease followed American Thyroid Association guidelines. The patients came from an endocrinology department in Xi'an, China. From each patient, approximately 9.9 milliliters of peripheral blood was collected into an EDTA anticoagulant tube. Ficoll Paque Plus density gradient separation was used to isolate PBMCs, and no additional T cell sorting was done. An Agilent 2100 Bioanalyzer and agarose gel were used to check RNA quality, while a NanoDrop 2000 measured RNA concentration. Including cysteine and phenylalanine, the CDR3 has 16 amino acids. Only the CDR3 portion is preserved as DNA: 48 bases, with reading frame beginning at the first base. Trimming costs V 5 bases and J 5 bases, and their ends lie 19 bases apart. CDR1 and CDR2 were assigned from the germline V gene (reference sequence) as SEHNR and FQNEAQ.

The protocol used for the library was multiplex PCR. Reads for this sample came from an Illumina HiSeq 4000. iRepertoire HTBI primers and Arm-PCR amplification of CDR3 regions were used to construct TCR beta libraries. Gel purification was performed on PCR products prior to sequencing. The study's processing was this. Across samples, roughly 60 TRBV and roughly 15 TRBJ segments were identified and used for gene usage analysis of CDR3 amino acid clonotypes. COPE and FqMerger were used to merge filtered high-quality paired reads into contigs. BLAST was used to align contigs to IMGT TRBV, TRBD and TRBJ reference genes, with CDR3 defined following IMGT. Highly expanded clones were defined as clonotypes with a frequency above 0.1%. Repertoire diversity was measured by Shannon entropy, and V-J evenness by the Gini coefficient. Clonotypes shared by more than one individual were considered public. TCRdb reworked the public reads: Q25 trimming with fastp, MiXCR clone assembly, productive beta chains retained. Every entry covers one CDR3 protein and lists the most common genes and DNA from its rows. TCRdb's processing, not the authors', yielded these V and J calls. The sample table holds 350,000 to 450,000 distinct CDR3 sequences, of which 10% to 15% were seen once. The ten largest account for around 18% of the sample.

The same sample was also used in a study of T cells in Graves' hyperthyroidism and ophthalmopathy. As the second paper documents: Graves' hyperthyroidism was defined as stable when no progression to ophthalmopathy occurred over 18 months of follow-up. Hyperthyroidism patients were newly diagnosed, had a disease duration of under 2 months, and were aged 18 to 65 years. Exclusion was applied to patients with uncontrolled infections, other autoimmune diseases, pregnancy or lactation. Diagnoses were established on the basis of clinical symptoms, serum thyroxine and TRAb, thyroid ultrasound, and orbital computed tomography. A first-round RT-PCR of the TCR CDR3 used the HTBI primer set with the Qiagen OneStep RT-PCR kit. Blood samples also contained most of the expanded thyroid clonotypes (frequency above 0.001), which suggests that blood repertoires may reflect thyroid immune responses. In cross-validation, a model built on a 13 V-J signature told ophthalmopathy apart from stable hyperthyroidism with 87.88% sensitivity and about 81% specificity, and in testing the same model reached 80%/75%. During validation, the model predicted progression to ophthalmopathy a median of roughly 7.1 months ahead of onset, with 70.59% sensitivity and around 72% specificity. To identify distinguishing TCR V-J signatures, a discovery cohort of 100 or so patients was used, comprising 40 to 45 with Graves' ophthalmopathy and around 57 with stable Graves' hyperthyroidism. Prospective prediction of ophthalmopathy was tested in an independent validation cohort of approximately 19 hyperthyroidism patients and around 16 patients who later progressed to ophthalmopathy. The approximately 97 discovery patients were randomly divided into training and test sets at a 7:3 ratio. In addition, the study compared T-cell repertoires in thyroid tissue and in blood from six Graves' hyperthyroidism patients. After sampling, hyperthyroidism patients received methimazole starting at 30 mg daily, and ophthalmopathy patients received high-dose intravenous methylprednisolone. The libraries were constructed in a second round of multiplex PCR and then size-selected and purified. Paired-end sequencing of the libraries was performed with 100 bp reads on an Illumina HiSeq2000. SOAPnuke was used to process the raw data, throwing out any read that contained adapters or uncalled bases, had a mean Phred below 15, or lacked an exact constant-primer or identifier match. High-quality paired reads were merged with COPE v1.2.5, and unique nucleotide sequences were defined as clonotypes. MiTCR v1.1 was used to align the clonotypes against IMGT TRBV, TRBD and TRBJ reference segments. Analysis was restricted to V-J combinations with a frequency above 0.0001, which covered just over 98% of repertoires. The TCS score was defined as the ratio of F50 (clonal expansion) to E x V (chaos), calculated using BLOSUM62-based TCRdist between CDR3 peptides within each V-J. Welch's t-statistics and random forest reduced around 550 V-J features to around 14, which were used in a naive Bayes classifier (R e1071). Sample size was not statistically predetermined, and blinding of investigators to group allocation was not performed. The paper describes TCR Vbeta CDR3 sequencing of about 140 peripheral blood samples, made up of about 41 ophthalmopathy patients, over 70 hyperthyroidism patients and roughly 17 progressor patients.

Recombination linked TRBV7-9 to TRBJ2-4; perhaps TRBD2 is the D gene, with 6 bases matching. This TCR was recovered from a woman between 18 and 29 years old with Graves disease. Donor details come from another sample of the same person, matched by shared clones. The input for sequencing was peripheral blood mononuclear cells (PBMCs), taken at new diagnosis, from a patient treated with antithyroid drugs. This receptor carries the CDR3 CASSETGEFVQNIQYF. The DNA reads as follows: TGTGCCAGCAGCGAAACGGGGGAGTTCGTCCAAAACATTCAGTACTTC.